These 3 T cell receptor beta chains originate from one sample sequenced in a study of shared clonotypes between healthy human individuals. Sequencing used immunoSEQ multiplex PCR; TCRdb keeps in-frame clones, though not all of them. The sample has over a million clones, around 97% seen once. Sample: naive CD4+ T cells sorted from blood. Subset denoted: CD45RA+ positively selected. The receptors originated from a man aged 25 to 45 in good health.

This rearrangement joins TRBV27 to TRBJ2-1; TRBD2 agrees at 10 bases. In germline, CDR1 is MNHEY, CDR2 SMNVEV (reference sequence). Unmatched junction bases numbered 9, after V lost 7 bases and J lost 6 bases. The CDR3 is made up of 15 amino acids. CDR3 in DNA: TGTGCCAGCACCCTGGGGGCTAGCGGGAGCAATGAGCAGTTCTTC. This translates into CASTLGASGSNEQFF.

The count of this clone is one. J is TRBJ2-7 and V is TRBV30; no clear D gene. Germline V gene sequence: CDR1 GTSNPN, CDR2 SVGIG (reference sequence). V was cut by 2 bases and J by 8 bases, with 4 bases left in between. The CDR3 is made up of 9 amino acids. In nucleotides, the CDR3 is TGTGCCTGGAGTCCAAAGCAGTACTTC. Translated, it gives CAWSPKQYF.

The rearrangement links TRBV6-5 to TRBJ2-5; 9 nucleotides agree with TRBD2. Germline V gene lookup returns CDR1 MNHEY and CDR2 SVGAGI. The V gene end was trimmed by 0 bases and the J gene end by 5 bases; junction bases not matched to a gene: 1. The length of the CDR3 is 14 residues. The DNA for the CDR3 is TGTGCCAGCAGTTACTCGGGACTAGCTGAGACCCAGTACTTC. It yields the protein CASSYSGLAETQYF.